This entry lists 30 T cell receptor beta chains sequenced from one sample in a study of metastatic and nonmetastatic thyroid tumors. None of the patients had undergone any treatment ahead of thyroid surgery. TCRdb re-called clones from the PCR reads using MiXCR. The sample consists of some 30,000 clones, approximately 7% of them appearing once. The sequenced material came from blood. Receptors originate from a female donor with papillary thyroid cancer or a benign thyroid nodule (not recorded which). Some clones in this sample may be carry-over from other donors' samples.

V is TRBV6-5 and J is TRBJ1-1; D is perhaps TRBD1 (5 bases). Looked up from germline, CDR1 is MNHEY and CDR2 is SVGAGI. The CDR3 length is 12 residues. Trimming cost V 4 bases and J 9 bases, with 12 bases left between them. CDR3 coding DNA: TGTGCCAGCAGTTTAATGGCAGGGAAAGCTTTCTTT. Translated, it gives CASSLMAGKAFF.

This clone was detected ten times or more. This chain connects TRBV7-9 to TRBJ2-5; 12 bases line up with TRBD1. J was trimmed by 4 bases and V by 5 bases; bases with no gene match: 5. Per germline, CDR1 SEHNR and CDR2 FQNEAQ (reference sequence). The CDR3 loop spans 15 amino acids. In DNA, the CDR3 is TGTGCCAGCAGCACGGGGACAGGGGGCGGAGAGACCCAGTACTTC. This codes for CASSTGTGGGETQYF.

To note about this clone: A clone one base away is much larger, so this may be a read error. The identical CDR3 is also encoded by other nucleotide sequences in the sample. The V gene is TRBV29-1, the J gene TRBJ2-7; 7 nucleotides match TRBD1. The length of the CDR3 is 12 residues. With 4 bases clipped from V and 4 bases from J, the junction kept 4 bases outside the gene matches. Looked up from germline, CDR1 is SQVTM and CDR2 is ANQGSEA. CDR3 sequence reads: CSVGIQGYEQYF. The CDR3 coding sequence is TGCAGCGTTGGAATACAGGGGTACGAGCAGTACTTC.

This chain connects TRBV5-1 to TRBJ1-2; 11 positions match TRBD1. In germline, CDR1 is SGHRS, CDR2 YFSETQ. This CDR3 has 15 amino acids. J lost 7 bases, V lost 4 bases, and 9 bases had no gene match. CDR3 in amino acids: CASSLGQGAAGGYTF. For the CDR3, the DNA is TGCGCCAGCAGCCTCGGACAGGGGGCGGCGGGTGGCTACACCTTC.

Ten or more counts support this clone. CDR3 loop: CASSYEAGAPGYTF. DNA of the CDR3: TGTGCCAGCAGTTACGAGGCGGGGGCTCCTGGCTACACCTTC. The V and J genes are TRBV6-5 and TRBJ1-2, with a weak D call TRBD1 (6 bases). Germline V gives CDR1 MNHEY, CDR2 SVGAGI. V shed 2 bases and J shed 7 bases, with 14 bases lying between them. The CDR3 covers 14 residues.

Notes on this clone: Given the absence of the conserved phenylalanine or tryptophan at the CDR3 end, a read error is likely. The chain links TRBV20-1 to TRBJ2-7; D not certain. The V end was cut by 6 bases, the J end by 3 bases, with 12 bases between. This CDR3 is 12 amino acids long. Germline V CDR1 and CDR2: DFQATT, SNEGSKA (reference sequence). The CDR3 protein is CSAGSSYYEQYP. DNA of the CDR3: TGCAGTGCGGGCAGTTCATACTACGAGCAGTACCCC.

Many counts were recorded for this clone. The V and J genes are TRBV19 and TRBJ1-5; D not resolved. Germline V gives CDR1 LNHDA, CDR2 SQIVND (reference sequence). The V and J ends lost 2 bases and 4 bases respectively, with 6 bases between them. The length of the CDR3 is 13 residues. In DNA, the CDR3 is TGTGCCAGTAGTATAAACAGAAATCAGCCCCAGCATTTT. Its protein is CASSINRNQPQHF.

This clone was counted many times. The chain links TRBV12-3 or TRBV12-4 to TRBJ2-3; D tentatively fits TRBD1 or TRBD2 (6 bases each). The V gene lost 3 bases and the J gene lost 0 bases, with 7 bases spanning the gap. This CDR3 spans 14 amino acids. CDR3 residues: CASSLGGSTDTQYF. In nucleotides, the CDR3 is TGTGCCAGCAGTTTGGGGGGCAGCACAGATACGCAGTATTTT.

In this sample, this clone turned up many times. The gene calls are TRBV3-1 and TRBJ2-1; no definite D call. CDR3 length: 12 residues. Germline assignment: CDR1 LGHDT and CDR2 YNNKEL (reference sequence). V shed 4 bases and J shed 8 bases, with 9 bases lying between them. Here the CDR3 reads CASSRTKDEQFF. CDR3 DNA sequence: TGTGCCAGCAGCCGAACTAAGGATGAGCAGTTCTTC.

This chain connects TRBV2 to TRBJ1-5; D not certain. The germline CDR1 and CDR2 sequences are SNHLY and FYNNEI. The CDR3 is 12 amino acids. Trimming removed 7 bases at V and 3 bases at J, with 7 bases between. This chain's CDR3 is CASNRFNQPQHF. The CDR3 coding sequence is TGTGCCAGCAACAGATTCAATCAGCCCCAGCATTTT.

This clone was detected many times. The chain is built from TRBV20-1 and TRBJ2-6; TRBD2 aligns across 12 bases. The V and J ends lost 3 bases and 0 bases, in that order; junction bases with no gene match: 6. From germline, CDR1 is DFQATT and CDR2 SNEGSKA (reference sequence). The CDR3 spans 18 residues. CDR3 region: CSARTSGRVNSGANVLTF. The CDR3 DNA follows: TGCAGTGCTAGGACTAGCGGGAGAGTGAACTCTGGGGCCAACGTCCTGACTTTC.

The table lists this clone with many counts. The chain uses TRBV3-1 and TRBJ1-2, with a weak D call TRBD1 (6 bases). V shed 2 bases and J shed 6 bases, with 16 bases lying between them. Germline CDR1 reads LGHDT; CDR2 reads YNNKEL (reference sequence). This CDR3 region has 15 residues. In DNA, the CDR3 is TGTGCCAGCAGCCAAAGCCACAGGGAAGCAGATGGCTACACCTTC. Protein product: CASSQSHREADGYTF.

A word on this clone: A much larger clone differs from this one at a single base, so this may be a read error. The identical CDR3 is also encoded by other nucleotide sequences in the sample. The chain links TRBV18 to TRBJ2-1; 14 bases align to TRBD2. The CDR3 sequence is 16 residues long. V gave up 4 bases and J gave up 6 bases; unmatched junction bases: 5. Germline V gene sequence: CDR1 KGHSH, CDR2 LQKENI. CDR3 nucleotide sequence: TGTGCCAGCTCACTCGGACTAGCGGGGGGAGGCAATGAGCAGTTCTTC. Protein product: CASSLGLAGGGNEQFF.

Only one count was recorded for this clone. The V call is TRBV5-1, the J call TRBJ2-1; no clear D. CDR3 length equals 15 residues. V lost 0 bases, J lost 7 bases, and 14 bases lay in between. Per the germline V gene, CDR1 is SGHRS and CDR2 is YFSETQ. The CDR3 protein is CASSLENKRHNEQFF. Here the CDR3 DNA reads TGCGCCAGCAGCTTGGAAAATAAGAGGCATAATGAGCAGTTCTTC. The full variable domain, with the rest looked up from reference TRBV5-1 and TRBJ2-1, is KAGVTQTPRYLIKTRGQQVTLSCSPISGHRSVSWYQQTPGQGLQFLFEYFSETQRNKGNFPGRFSGRQFSNSRSEMNVSTLELGDSALYLCASSLENKRHNEQFFGPGTRLTVL.

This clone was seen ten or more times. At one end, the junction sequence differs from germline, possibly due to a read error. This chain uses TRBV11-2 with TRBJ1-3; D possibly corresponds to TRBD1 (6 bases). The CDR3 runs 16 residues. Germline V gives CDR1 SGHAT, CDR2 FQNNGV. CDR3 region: CASSFNGGRDGDTIYF. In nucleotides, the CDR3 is TGTGCCAGCAGCTTTAATGGGGGGCGGGATGGAGACACCATATATTTT.

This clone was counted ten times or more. In DNA, the CDR3 is TGTGCCAGCAGTTTATACCGGGGGGTCGGCGAGCAGTACTTC. It is translated as CASSLYRGVGEQYF. The chain carries TRBV27 and TRBJ2-7, with 7 bases lining up with TRBD2. Per the germline V gene, CDR1 is MNHEY and CDR2 is SMNVEV (reference sequence). The trim removed 1 base at V and 6 bases at J, leaving 6 bases unmatched. The CDR3 has 14 residues.

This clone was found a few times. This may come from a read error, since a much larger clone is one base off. The CDR3 loop reads CARSAGFNEKLFF. The CDR3 DNA is TGTGCCCGGAGTGCCGGGTTTAATGAAAAACTGTTTTTT. The gene calls are TRBV30 and TRBJ1-4, with no clear D. Germline values: CDR1 GTSNPN, CDR2 SVGIG (reference sequence). The CDR3 is 13 residues long.

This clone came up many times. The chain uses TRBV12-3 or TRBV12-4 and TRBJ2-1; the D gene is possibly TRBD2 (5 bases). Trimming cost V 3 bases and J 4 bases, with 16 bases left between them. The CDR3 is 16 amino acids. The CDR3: CASSLNYGVAYNEQFF. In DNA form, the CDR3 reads TGTGCCAGCAGTTTGAACTACGGGGTCGCGTACAATGAGCAGTTCTTC.

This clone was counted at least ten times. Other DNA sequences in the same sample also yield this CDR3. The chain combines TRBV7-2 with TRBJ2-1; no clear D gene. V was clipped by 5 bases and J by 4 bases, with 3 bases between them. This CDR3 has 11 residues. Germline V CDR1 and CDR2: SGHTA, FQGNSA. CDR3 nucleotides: TGTGCCAGCAGCGCATACAATGAGCAGTTCTTC. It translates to CASSAYNEQFF.

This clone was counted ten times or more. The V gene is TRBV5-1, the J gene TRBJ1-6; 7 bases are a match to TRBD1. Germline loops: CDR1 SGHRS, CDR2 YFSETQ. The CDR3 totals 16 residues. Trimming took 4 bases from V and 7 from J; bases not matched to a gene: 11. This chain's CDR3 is CASSHSTGLGNSPLHF. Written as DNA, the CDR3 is TGCGCCAGCAGCCATTCGACAGGGCTAGGGAATTCACCCCTCCACTTT.

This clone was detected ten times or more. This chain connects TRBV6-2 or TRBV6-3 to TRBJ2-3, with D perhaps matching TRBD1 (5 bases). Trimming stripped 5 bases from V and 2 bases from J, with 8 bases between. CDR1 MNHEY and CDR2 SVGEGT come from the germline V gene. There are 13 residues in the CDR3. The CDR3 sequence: CASSPDNTDTQYF. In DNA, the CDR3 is TGTGCCAGCAGTCCGGACAACACAGATACGCAGTATTTT.

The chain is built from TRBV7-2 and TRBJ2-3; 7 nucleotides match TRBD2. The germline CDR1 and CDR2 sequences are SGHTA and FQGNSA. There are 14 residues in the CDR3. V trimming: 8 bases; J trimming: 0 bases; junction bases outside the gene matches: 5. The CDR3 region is CTSGAGESTDTQYF. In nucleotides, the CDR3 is TGTACCAGCGGGGCGGGGGAGAGCACAGATACGCAGTATTTT.

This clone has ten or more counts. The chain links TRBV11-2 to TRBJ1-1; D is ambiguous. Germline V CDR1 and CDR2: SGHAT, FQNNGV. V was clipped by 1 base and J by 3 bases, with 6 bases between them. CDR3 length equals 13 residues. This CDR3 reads CASSLAPHTEAFF. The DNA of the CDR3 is TGTGCCAGCAGCTTAGCCCCCCACACTGAAGCTTTCTTT. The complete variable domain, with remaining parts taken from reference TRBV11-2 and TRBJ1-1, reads EAGVAQSPRYKIIEKRQSVAFWCNPISGHATLYWYQQILGQGPKLLIQFQNNGVVDDSQLPKDRFSAERLKGVDSTLKIQPAKLEDSAVYLCASSLAPHTEAFFGQGTRLTVV.

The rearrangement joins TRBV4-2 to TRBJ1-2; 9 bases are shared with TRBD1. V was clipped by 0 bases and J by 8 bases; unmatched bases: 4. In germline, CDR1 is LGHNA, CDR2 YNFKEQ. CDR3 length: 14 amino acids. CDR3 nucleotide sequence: TGTGCCAGCAGCCAAGATGGGACAGGGAGCGGCTACACCTTC. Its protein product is CASSQDGTGSGYTF.

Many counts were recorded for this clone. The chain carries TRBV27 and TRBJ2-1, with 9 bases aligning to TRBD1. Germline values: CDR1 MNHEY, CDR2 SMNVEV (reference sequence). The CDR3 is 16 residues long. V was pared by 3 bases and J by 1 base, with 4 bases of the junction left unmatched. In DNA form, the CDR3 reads TGTGCCAGCAGTTTGGGGACAGGGCTATCCTACAATGAGCAGTTCTTC. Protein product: CASSLGTGLSYNEQFF.

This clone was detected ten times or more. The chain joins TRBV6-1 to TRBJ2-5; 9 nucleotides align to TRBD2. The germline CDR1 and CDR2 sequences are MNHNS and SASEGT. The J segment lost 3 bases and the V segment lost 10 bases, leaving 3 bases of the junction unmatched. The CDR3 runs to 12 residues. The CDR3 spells CATSGAKETQYF. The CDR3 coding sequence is TGTGCCACTAGCGGGGCTAAAGAGACCCAGTACTTC.

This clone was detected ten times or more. CDR3 coding DNA: TGTGCCAGCAGTTTGCGGGAGACCCAGTACTTC. Its translation: CASSLRETQYF. The chain joins TRBV28 to TRBJ2-5; D not resolved. With 3 bases removed from V and 5 bases from J, the gap between germline ends came to 4 bases. The CDR3 has 11 residues. Germline V gene sequence: CDR1 MDHEN, CDR2 SYDVKM.

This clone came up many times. CDR3 sequence (DNA): TGTGCCAGCAGCTCTAACAGGAGACGGAATGAGCAGTTCTTC. It is translated as CASSSNRRRNEQFF. The chain is built from TRBV11-3 and TRBJ2-1; TRBD1 is a possible D gene (5 bases). Trimming pared 4 bases from V and 7 bases from J, leaving 14 bases between. This CDR3 comprises 14 residues. Germline CDR1 SGHNT, CDR2 YENEEA.

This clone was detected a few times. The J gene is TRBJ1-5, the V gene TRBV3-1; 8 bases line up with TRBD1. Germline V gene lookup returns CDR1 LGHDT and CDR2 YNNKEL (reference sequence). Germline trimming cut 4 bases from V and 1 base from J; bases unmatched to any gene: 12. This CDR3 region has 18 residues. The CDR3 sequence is CASSLPMDRESSNQPQHF. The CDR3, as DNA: TGTGCCAGCAGCCTACCGATGGACAGGGAGTCCAGCAATCAGCCCCAGCATTTT.

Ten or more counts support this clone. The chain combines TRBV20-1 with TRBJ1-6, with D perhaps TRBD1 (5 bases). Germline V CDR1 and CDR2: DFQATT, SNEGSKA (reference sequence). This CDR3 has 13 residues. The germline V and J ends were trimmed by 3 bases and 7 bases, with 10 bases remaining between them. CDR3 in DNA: TGCAGTGCTAGGAGGGACGGAAATTCACCCCTCCACTTT. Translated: CSARRDGNSPLHF.